Each of the 23 T cell receptor beta chains below was sequenced from the same sample in a study of T cells in women clearing cervical HPV infection. Profiled with immunoSEQ multiplex PCR; TCRdb holds only in-frame clones, not every one. The sample has around 18,000 clones. Sequenced material: blood buffy coat. All receptors come from a woman between 18 and 70 years old with a cervical HPV16 infection that either progressed to CIN3+ or cleared (not recorded which).

About this clone: The read ends 3 residues shy of where the CDR3 ends; the end is completed using the germline J gene. V and J are TRBV29-1 and TRBJ1-1, with 9 bases that match TRBD1. J was trimmed by 1 base and V by 7 bases; bases with no gene match: 4. This CDR3 region has 13 residues. The germline V gene encodes CDR1 SQVTM and CDR2 ANQGSEA. The part of the CDR3 DNA that was read is TGCAGCGCTGGACAGGGGAAGAACACTGAA. As protein: CSAGQGKNTE. The CDR3 as a whole reads CSAGQGKNTEAFF.

To note about this clone: The read stops 3 residues short of the end of the CDR3; the missing end is completed from the germline J gene. This rearrangement joins TRBV28 to TRBJ2-7, with D tentatively TRBD1 (6 bases). Per germline, CDR1 MDHEN and CDR2 SYDVKM. CDR3 length: 13 amino acids. V lost 8 bases to trimming and J lost 6 bases, with 17 bases between them. The CDR3 loop reads CASLGQSLLEQYF. Partial CDR3 DNA: TGTGCCAGCCTCGGACAGTCCCTCCTCGAG.

The CDR3: CASTDRGPVEKLFF. CDR3 bases read: TGTGCCAGCACCGACAGGGGGCCAGTGGAAAAA. The chain carries TRBV7-9 and TRBJ1-4, with 10 bases lining up with TRBD1. The read ends 3 residues before the CDR3 terminus; that terminus is restored from the germline J gene. The CDR3 is 14 amino acids. The junction had 7 bases not matched to a gene; V was cut back by 7 bases and J by 8 bases. Germline CDR1 is SEHNR and CDR2 is FQNEAQ (reference sequence).

As to this clone: The sequenced fragment ends 3 residues before the CDR3 boundary, so the rest is inferred from the germline J gene. The chain uses TRBV20-1 and TRBJ2-7, with 11 positions matching TRBD2. The CDR3 length is 15 residues. V lost 6 bases, J lost 6 bases, and 13 bases stayed unmatched. CDR1 DFQATT and CDR2 SNEGSKA come from the germline V gene (reference sequence). The CDR3 here is CSAQTSGRGEGEQYF. Incomplete CDR3 DNA: TGCAGTGCCCAAACTAGCGGGAGAGGGGAGGGCGAG.

Regarding this clone: The read falls 3 residues short of the CDR3 end, and the missing part is taken from the germline J gene. The chain employs TRBV7-2 and TRBJ1-2, with 11 bases lining up with TRBD1. V shed 4 bases and J 6 bases; nucleotides not matched to a gene: 7. CDR3 size: 15 residues. CDR1 is SGHTA and CDR2 is FQGNSA in the germline V gene. The CDR3 reads CASSSYSGQGDGYTF. The CDR3 bases that were read are TGTGCCAGCAGCTCATATTCGGGACAGGGGGATGGC.

In the case of this clone: The read comes to an end 3 residues before the CDR3 does, leaving the germline J gene to fill in the end. The chain combines TRBV7-2 with TRBJ2-3, with D possibly being TRBD1 (6 bases). CDR3 length: 13 amino acids. The germline gives CDR1 SGHTA, CDR2 FQGNSA. The part of the CDR3 DNA that was read is TGTGCCAGCAGCTTAGACAGGGAAGAGACG. It specifies CASSLDREET. The full-length CDR3 reads as CASSLDREETQYF.

A remark on this clone: The read halts 3 residues ahead of the CDR3 end, with the missing end drawn from the germline J gene. V is TRBV5-1 and J is TRBJ1-6; D is undetermined. In germline, CDR1 is SGHRS, CDR2 YFSETQ. The CDR3 extends over 17 amino acids. Between the trimmed V and J ends, which lost 0 bases and 7 bases, there was a span of 17 bases. Here the CDR3 reads CASSLARITLKNSPLHF. Partial CDR3 DNA: TGCGCCAGCAGCTTGGCCAGGATTACCCTTAAGAATTCACCC.

Remarks on this clone: The read gets to within 3 residues of the CDR3 end, and the germline J gene fills in the rest. This chain joins TRBV23-1 and TRBJ1-1; TRBD1 matches 7 bases. TRBV23-1 is an ORF; its function is uncertain. J was trimmed by 0 bases and V by 4 bases; bases with no gene match: 5. CDR3 length: 15 amino acids. Incomplete CDR3 DNA: TGCGCCAGCAGTCCCGAGACAGGGATGAACACTGAA. Amino acid sequence: CASSPETGMNTE. The whole CDR3 sequence reads CASSPETGMNTEAFF.

Comments on this clone: Coverage ceases 3 residues before the CDR3 finishes, and the germline J gene fills in the end. Other DNA sequences in this specimen translate into the identical CDR3. V is TRBV7-7 and J is TRBJ1-3, with TRBD1 matching 7 bases. The CDR3 loop spans 15 amino acids. Per germline, CDR1 SSHAT and CDR2 FNYEAQ (reference sequence). The junction had 2 bases not matched to a gene; V was cut back by 3 bases and J by 0 bases. The DNA read from the CDR3 is TGTGCCAGCAGCTTGGACAGGAGCTCTGGAAACACC. Translated: CASSLDRSSGNT. The entire CDR3 protein is CASSLDRSSGNTIYF.

The CDR3 protein is CASSAISAGVRGGDYTF. The CDR3 bases that were read are TGTGCCAGCAGCGCAATATCGGCGGGAGTGAGAGGAGGCGAC. This sequence joins TRBV7-6 and TRBJ1-2; D remains ambiguous. The read halts 3 residues ahead of the CDR3 end, with the missing end drawn from the germline J gene. Germline V CDR1 and CDR2: SGHVS, FNYEAQ. The CDR3 sequence is 17 residues long.

About this clone: The CDR3 end is not reached by the read, which stops 3 residues before it; the germline J gene fills it in. V is TRBV7-6 and J is TRBJ2-7; possible D gene TRBD1, 6 bases. Trimming removed 5 bases at V and 3 bases at J, with 11 bases between. The CDR3 is 13 amino acids. Germline V gene data show CDR1 as SGHVS and CDR2 as FNYEAQ. Partial CDR3 DNA: TGTGCCAGCAGCCTTACAGGGAACTACGAG. Amino acid sequence: CASSLTGNYE. The full CDR3 reads CASSLTGNYEQYF.

To note about this clone: The read gets to within 3 residues of the CDR3 end, and the germline J gene fills in the rest. The chain carries TRBV30 and TRBJ2-1, with TRBD1 as a possible D gene (6 bases). Trimming left V 0 bases short and J 4 bases short, with 13 bases between. The CDR3 has 15 residues. CDR1 and CDR2 (germline): GTSNPN, SVGIG (reference sequence). CDR3: CAWSVRRGAYNEQFF. The part of the CDR3 DNA that was read is TGTGCCTGGAGTGTACGCAGGGGAGCATACAATGAG. The full variable domain, with the rest looked up from reference TRBV30 and TRBJ2-1, is SQTIHQWPATLVQPVGSPLSLECTVEGTSNPNLYWYRQAAGRGLQLLFYSVGIGQISSEVPQNLSASRPQDRQFILSSKKLLLSDSGFYLCAWSVRRGAYNEQFFGPGTRLTVL.

As regards this clone: The read finishes 3 residues shy of the CDR3 end, and the germline J gene is used to complete it. This sequence joins TRBV7-9 and TRBJ2-1; 10 bases line up with TRBD2. From germline, CDR1 is SEHNR and CDR2 FQNEAQ (reference sequence). This CDR3 comprises 15 residues. Losses at the gene ends were 1 base for V and 9 bases for J; bases not matched to a gene: 6. CDR3 DNA, as far as it was read: TGTGCCAGCAGCTTAGGGTCTAGCGGGAGCCGTGAG. Protein sequence: CASSLGSSGSRE. The whole CDR3 protein reads CASSLGSSGSREQFF.

About this clone: One end of the junction varies from germline; a read error may be responsible. CDR3 sequence: CTSSLQADIQYF. The sequenced part of the CDR3 DNA is TGTACCAGCAGCTTACAGGCTGACATT. V gene TRBV7-9 combines with J gene TRBJ2-4; possible D gene TRBD1, 5 bases. The CDR3 end is not reached by the read, which stops 3 residues before it; the germline J gene fills it in. Germline V gene sequence: CDR1 SEHNR, CDR2 FQNEAQ (reference sequence). The CDR3 has 12 residues. Looking up the rest from reference TRBV7-9 and TRBJ2-4 gives the full variable domain: DTGVSQNPRHKITKRGQNVTFRCDPISEHNRLYWYRQTLGQGPEFLTYFQNEAQLEKSRLLSDRFSAERPKGSFSTLEIQRTEQGDSAMYLCTSSLQADIQYFGAGTRLSVL.

On this clone itself: The DNA ends 3 residues before the CDR3 does, and the rest of the CDR3 is filled in from the germline J gene. The identical CDR3 is also encoded by other nucleotide sequences in the sample. The chain uses TRBV20-1 and TRBJ1-3; D unclear. From germline, CDR1 is DFQATT and CDR2 SNEGSKA (reference sequence). There are 15 residues in the CDR3. Trimming removed 1 base from V and 0 bases from J, with 10 bases in between. The CDR3 loop is CSARVAAYSGNTIYF. Partial CDR3 DNA: TGCAGTGCTAGAGTGGCGGCGTACTCTGGAAACACC.

As regards this clone: Read coverage stops 3 residues before the CDR3 terminus; the germline J gene supplies the remainder. The chain has TRBV6-4 and TRBJ1-2; TRBD1 matches at 9 bases. The ends lost 5 bases at V and 6 bases at J; junction bases unmatched: 7. CDR3 length: 14 residues. CDR1 is MRHNA and CDR2 is SNTAGT in the germline V gene. The CDR3 DNA, read in part, is TGTGCCAGCAGTCCCCGGACAGGGGCGAATGGC. Translating gives CASSPRTGANG. The CDR3 as a whole reads CASSPRTGANGYTF.

On this clone: The read falls 3 residues short of the CDR3 end, and the missing part is taken from the germline J gene. V and J are TRBV7-8 and TRBJ2-7; D is uncertain. The CDR3 contains 11 residues. The V gene lost 5 bases and the J gene lost 3 bases, with 5 bases spanning the gap. Germline V gene data show CDR1 as SGHVS and CDR2 as FQNEAQ. The CDR3 DNA, read in part, is TGTGCCAGCAGCGAAGGCTACGAG. Translating gives CASSEGYE. The whole CDR3 sequence reads CASSEGYEQYF.

In regard to this clone: The read halts 3 residues ahead of the CDR3 end, with the missing end drawn from the germline J gene. The rearrangement uses TRBV7-8 and TRBJ1-4, with D perhaps TRBD1 (6 bases). CDR3 length equals 15 residues. The V end was cut by 1 base, the J end by 10 bases, with 16 bases between. CDR1 and CDR2 (germline): SGHVS, FQNEAQ. CDR3 in amino acids: CASSLGGRGGGKLFF. The sequenced part of the CDR3 DNA is TGTGCCAGCAGCTTAGGAGGCAGGGGAGGTGGAAAA.

As concerns this clone: The CDR3 end is not reached by the read, which stops 3 residues before it; the germline J gene fills it in. The chain has TRBV20-1 and TRBJ2-7; 8 nucleotides align to TRBD2. V was clipped by 0 bases and J by 3 bases; unmatched bases: 7. CDR1 DFQATT and CDR2 SNEGSKA come from the germline V gene (reference sequence). CDR3 length equals 15 residues. The chain's CDR3 is CSARDVTSGFYEQYF. Incomplete CDR3 DNA: TGCAGTGCTAGAGATGTCACTAGCGGCTTCTACGAG.

A remark on this clone: Read sequence stops 3 residues before the CDR3 end, and the germline J gene provides the missing end. The chain recombines TRBV27 with TRBJ2-7, with 9 bases identical to TRBD2. Per germline, CDR1 MNHEY and CDR2 SMNVEV (reference sequence). This CDR3 spans 15 amino acids. V trimming: 4 bases; J trimming: 0 bases; junction bases outside the gene matches: 4. The sequenced CDR3 bases are TGTGCCAGCAGTTCCCCAGCGGGAGGCTCCTACGAG. This codes for CASSSPAGGSYE. The whole CDR3 sequence is CASSSPAGGSYEQYF.

As regards this clone: Coverage ceases 3 residues before the CDR3 finishes, and the germline J gene fills in the end. The chain joins TRBV7-8 to TRBJ1-6, with 9 bases that match TRBD1. The CDR3 contains 18 residues. Trimming removed 5 bases from V and 9 bases from J; junction bases left unmatched: 17. In germline, CDR1 is SGHVS, CDR2 FQNEAQ. This CDR3 is CASSAPGQGLSRGSPLHF. The CDR3 DNA, read in part, is TGTGCCAGCAGCGCTCCGGGACAGGGACTTAGTCGCGGTTCACCC.

As to this clone: The DNA ends 3 residues before the CDR3 does, and the rest of the CDR3 is filled in from the germline J gene. V usage is TRBV6-2 or TRBV6-3 and J usage is TRBJ2-3; 8 bases are shared with TRBD1. The CDR3 runs 16 residues. CDR1 is MNHEY, CDR2 SVGEGT, per germline. CDR3 DNA, as far as it was read: TGTGCCAGCACCCGATTGGCCGGGACAGGTGCTGAGACG. It codes for CASTRLAGTGAET. The full CDR3 sequence reads CASTRLAGTGAETQYF.

Details on this clone: The read ends 3 residues before the CDR3 terminus; that terminus is restored from the germline J gene. V gene TRBV10-3 combines with J gene TRBJ1-2; TRBD1 might be the D (5 bases). V dropped 8 bases and J dropped 0 bases, with 10 bases sitting between them. Germline CDR1 is ENHRY and CDR2 is SYGVKD. The CDR3 is 13 amino acids. The CDR3 sequence: CAIGQGTNYGYTF. Incomplete CDR3 DNA: TGTGCCATCGGGCAGGGAACTAACTATGGC.